These 3 T cell receptor beta chains were all obtained from the same sample, sequenced in a study of blood T cells in healthy people across ages. Combining a sample-barcoded 5' primer with a J-beta primer mix, a second PCR ran for roughly 7 to 11 cycles. From the 5' RACE reads, TCRdb called clonotypes with MiXCR, one entry per CDR3 protein. This table holds fewer than 700,000 distinct CDR3 sequences, 40% to 50% found once. Sequences were obtained from blood. The receptors were sampled from a man older than 75 in good health.

This chain uses TRBV11-1 with TRBJ2-1, with TRBD2 matching over 9 bases. The V and J ends lost 4 bases and 4 bases, in that order; junction bases with no gene match: 8. CDR3 length equals 16 residues. The germline CDR1 and CDR2 sequences are SGHAT and FQDESV (reference sequence). The CDR3, as DNA: TGTGCCAGCAGCTCAGGGACTAGCAGAATTTACAATGAGCAGTTCTTC. Its protein product is CASSSGTSRIYNEQFF.

Regarding this clonotype: The junction differs from germline at one of its ends, possibly a read error. V and J are TRBV15 and TRBJ2-1; D gene ambiguous. From germline, CDR1 is LNHNV and CDR2 YYDKDF (reference sequence). This CDR3 is 12 amino acids long. The CDR3 DNA follows: TGTGCCACCAGCAGAGATCGAACTGAGCCGTTCTTC. Translating gives CATSRDRTEPFF.

V gene TRBV20-1 combines with J gene TRBJ2-1; TRBD2 agrees at 13 bases. Per the germline V gene, CDR1 is DFQATT and CDR2 is SNEGSKA (reference sequence). The CDR3 runs 16 residues. The CDR3 protein is CGAGLAGKLQYNEQFF. In DNA form, the CDR3 reads TGCGGGGCGGGACTAGCGGGGAAATTACAGTACAATGAGCAGTTCTTC.